This T cell receptor (beta chain) was recovered during a study of blood T cell repertoires in COVID-19. Sequenced by immunoSEQ multiplex PCR; TCRdb stores in-frame clones only, minus some. The table includes about 410,000 clones, roughly 89% detected once. Germline-derived CDR1 and CDR2 are SGHRS and YFSETQ. This CDR3 has 14 amino acids. V shed 6 bases and J shed 5 bases, with 17 bases lying between them. Clinical history reported by participants formed the basis on which cohorts were assigned. The study counted Cohort 3 donors as recovered given two negative PCRs, clearance, or symptom resolution. The sequence derives from a woman in her thirties who had recovered from COVID-19. The chain carries TRBV5-1 and TRBJ1-1, with unresolved D. The sequencing input was PBMCs or T cells enriched from blood (not recorded which). The CDR3 spells CASMSLGAGTEAFF. The CDR3 DNA is TGCGCCAGCATGTCCTTAGGCGCGGGGACTGAAGCTTTCTTT.